These T cell receptor beta chains were read from a single sample in a study of T cell responses to AZD1222 COVID-19 vaccine. Assay: immunoSEQ multiplex PCR; the TCRdb copy retains only in-frame clones and omits some. The repertoire holds 150,000 to 200,000 clones, with just over 85% as singletons. Sequenced material: peripheral blood, taken on day 0 of AZD1222 vaccination. The source is an adult in good health. CDR3s include the opening cysteine and the closing phenylalanine or tryptophan. A D gene is named only where the DNA matches it firmly. Not all rows give a size; the values are once, few, many and, for expanded clones, a class.

d_call,j_call,v_call,clone_size,cdr3_aa,cdr3_nt
.,TRBJ2-7,TRBV21-1,.,CASSQRAISRYEQYF,TGTGCCAGCAGCCAAAGAGCCATTTCGAGATACGAGCAGTACTTC
TRBD1,TRBJ2-7,TRBV7-2,.,CASSQDRGSSYEQYF,TGTGCCAGCAGCCAGGACAGGGGAAGCTCCTACGAGCAGTACTTC
.,TRBJ2-5,TRBV27,.,CASSFRGGKTQYF,TGTGCCAGCAGTTTTAGGGGTGGTAAGACCCAGTACTTC
.,TRBJ2-1,TRBV6-2/TRBV6-3,.,CASSNRDRSYNEQFF,TGTGCCAGCAGCAACCGGGACCGGTCCTACAATGAGCAGTTCTTC
TRBD2,TRBJ2-7,TRBV5-1,.,CASSLVLAGASYEQYF,TGCGCCAGCAGCTTAGTTCTAGCGGGAGCCTCTTACGAGCAGTACTTC
.,TRBJ1-4,TRBV11-2,once,CASSLRDIGSRLFF,TGTGCCAGCAGCCTCAGGGACATTGGATCACGACTGTTTTTT
.,TRBJ2-1,TRBV6-5,.,CASSYGRGDEQFF,TGTGCCAGCAGTTACGGCAGGGGCGATGAGCAGTTCTTC
.,TRBJ2-1,TRBV9,.,CASSEGGNEQFF,TGTGCCAGCAGTGAGGGCGGCAATGAGCAGTTCTTC
.,TRBJ1-4,TRBV7-9,.,CASSTYHRTGDNEKLFF,TGTGCCAGCAGCACCTACCACCGGACGGGAGATAATGAAAAACTGTTTTTT
.,TRBJ2-2,TRBV5-4,.,CASSDINRVQNTGELFF,TGTGCCAGCAGCGACATAAACCGGGTACAGAACACCGGGGAGCTGTTTTTT
.,TRBJ2-7,TRBV2,.,CASSREVGQWQTYEQYF,TGTGCCAGCAGTAGAGAAGTGGGGCAGTGGCAAACCTACGAGCAGTACTTC
.,TRBJ1-2,TRBV28,.,CASSSYGGALADYGYTF,TGTGCCAGCAGTTCCTATGGGGGGGCGCTTGCGGACTATGGCTACACCTTC
.,TRBJ1-5,TRBV6-2/TRBV6-3,.,CASSPQRPSRDNQPQHF,TGTGCCAGCAGTCCCCAAAGGCCATCCCGGGACAATCAGCCCCAGCATTTT
.,TRBJ1-2,TRBV7-9,once,CASRPTVVGYTF,TGTGCCAGCAGACCTACAGTTGTGGGCTACACCTTC
.,TRBJ1-1,TRBV12-3/TRBV12-4,few,CATLGQKNTEAFF,TGTGCCACCCTGGGACAAAAGAACACTGAAGCTTTCTTT
.,TRBJ1-4,TRBV5-4,.,CASSSRTESTNEKLFF,TGTGCCAGCAGCTCTCGGACAGAGTCAACTAATGAAAAACTGTTTTTT